Reported below is one T cell receptor (beta chain). Its matching antigen is unknown. The data derive from a study of radiation and T cells in renal cell carcinoma. Method: immunoSEQ multiplex PCR; TCRdb's copy keeps in-frame clones and lacks some. This table has about 49,000 clones, 80% appearing once. Whole-study results and caveats: Top tumor clonotypes rose in blood 2 weeks post-radiation, then contracted.

This sample's time point: blood 2 weeks post-SBRT. Noted treatment: 15 Gy SBRT to primary tumor, nephrectomy 4 weeks later. This TCR came from a woman aged 70-85 years with renal cell carcinoma. The sample here was blood, taken from a patient whose treatment included radiotherapy and nephrectomy.

CDR3 nucleotide sequence: TGTGCCAGCAGCGACCGCGGGTGGGGCAATGAGCAGTTCTTC. Amino acids: CASSDRGWGNEQFF. This chain uses TRBV5-4 with TRBJ2-1; possibly TRBD2 for D (5 bases). V was cut by 4 bases and J by 6 bases, with 14 bases left in between. The CDR3 has 14 residues. The germline V gene has CDR1 SGHNT and CDR2 YYREEE (reference sequence).